A single T cell receptor beta chain is shown here with its context. Repertoires were generated with immunoSEQ multiplex PCR, while TCRdb's copy carries only in-frame clones and drops some. This table has roughly 140,000 clones, 70% to 90% appearing once. V was shortened by 0 bases and J by 6 bases, with 12 bases between the two germline ends. The CDR3 contains 14 residues. Per germline, CDR1 SGHDN and CDR2 FVKESK. The sample is drawn from a study of blood T cell repertoires in COVID-19. In the study overall: In each case, the material was cDNA or gDNA derived from T cells, B-cell-depleted T cells, or PBMCs.

The sample consisted of peripheral blood. The receptor was isolated from a woman aged 55-70 years with COVID-19, enrolled during active disease. The gene calls are TRBV14 and TRBJ2-7; D gene unclear. As DNA, the CDR3 is TGTGCCAGCAGCCAAGATCCGGGTTTCGGCGAGCAGTACTTC. This translates into CASSQDPGFGEQYF.